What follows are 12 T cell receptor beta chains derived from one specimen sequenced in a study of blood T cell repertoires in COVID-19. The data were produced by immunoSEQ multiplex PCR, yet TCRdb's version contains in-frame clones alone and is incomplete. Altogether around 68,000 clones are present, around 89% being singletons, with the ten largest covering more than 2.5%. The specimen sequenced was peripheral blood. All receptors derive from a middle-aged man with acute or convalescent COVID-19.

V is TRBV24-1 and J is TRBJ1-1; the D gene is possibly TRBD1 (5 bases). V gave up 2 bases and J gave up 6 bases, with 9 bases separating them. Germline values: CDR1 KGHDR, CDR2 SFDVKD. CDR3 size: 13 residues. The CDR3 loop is CATSDSSGSEAFF. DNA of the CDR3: TGTGCCACCAGTGATTCCTCAGGGTCTGAAGCTTTCTTT.

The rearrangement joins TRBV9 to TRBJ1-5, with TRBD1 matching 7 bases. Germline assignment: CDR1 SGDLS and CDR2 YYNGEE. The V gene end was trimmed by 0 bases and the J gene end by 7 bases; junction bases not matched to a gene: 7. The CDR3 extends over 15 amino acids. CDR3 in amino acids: CASSVAGQVGQPQHF. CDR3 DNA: TGTGCCAGCAGCGTAGCAGGACAGGTCGGCCAGCCCCAGCATTTT.

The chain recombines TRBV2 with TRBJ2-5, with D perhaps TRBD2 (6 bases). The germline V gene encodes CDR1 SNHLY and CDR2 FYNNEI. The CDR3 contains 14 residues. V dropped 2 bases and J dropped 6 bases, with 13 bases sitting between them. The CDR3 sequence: CASSEPGRLKTQYF. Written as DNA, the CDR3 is TGTGCCAGCAGTGAACCGGGGAGGCTAAAGACCCAGTACTTC.

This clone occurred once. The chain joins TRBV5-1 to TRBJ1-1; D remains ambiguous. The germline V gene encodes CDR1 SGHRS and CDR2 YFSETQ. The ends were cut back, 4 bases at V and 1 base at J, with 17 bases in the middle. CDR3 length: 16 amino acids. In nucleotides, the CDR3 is TGCGCCAGCAGCACCGGACTTCGACGGGGGAACACTGAAGCTTTCTTT. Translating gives CASSTGLRRGNTEAFF.

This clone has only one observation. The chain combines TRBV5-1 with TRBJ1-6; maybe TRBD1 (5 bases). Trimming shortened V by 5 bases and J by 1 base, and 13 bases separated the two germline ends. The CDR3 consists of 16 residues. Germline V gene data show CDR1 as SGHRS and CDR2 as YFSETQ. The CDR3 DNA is TGCGCCAGCAGTTTTTCTTCAGGGTCCTATAATTCACCCCTCCACTTT. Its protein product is CASSFSSGSYNSPLHF.

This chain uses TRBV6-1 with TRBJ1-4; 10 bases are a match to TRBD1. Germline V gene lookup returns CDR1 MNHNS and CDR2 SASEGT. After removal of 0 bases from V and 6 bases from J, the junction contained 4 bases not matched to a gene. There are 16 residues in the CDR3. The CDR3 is CASSEAPGTGDEKLFF. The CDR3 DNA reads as TGTGCCAGCAGTGAAGCACCCGGGACAGGGGATGAAAAACTGTTTTTT.

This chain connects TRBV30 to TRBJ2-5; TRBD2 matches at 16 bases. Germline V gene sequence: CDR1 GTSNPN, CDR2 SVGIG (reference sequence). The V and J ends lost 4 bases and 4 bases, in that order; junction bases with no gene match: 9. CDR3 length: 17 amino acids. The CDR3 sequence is CAWNAAGTSGRGETQYF. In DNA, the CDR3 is TGTGCCTGGAACGCCGCCGGGACTAGCGGGAGGGGAGAGACCCAGTACTTC.

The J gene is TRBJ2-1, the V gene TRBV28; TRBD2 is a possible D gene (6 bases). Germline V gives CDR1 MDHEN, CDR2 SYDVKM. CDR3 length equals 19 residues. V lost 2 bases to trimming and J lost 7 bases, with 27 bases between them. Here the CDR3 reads CASSLGSVLAPKWGNEQFF. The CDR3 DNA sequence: TGTGCCAGCAGTTTAGGGAGCGTCCTAGCGCCTAAATGGGGGAATGAGCAGTTCTTC.

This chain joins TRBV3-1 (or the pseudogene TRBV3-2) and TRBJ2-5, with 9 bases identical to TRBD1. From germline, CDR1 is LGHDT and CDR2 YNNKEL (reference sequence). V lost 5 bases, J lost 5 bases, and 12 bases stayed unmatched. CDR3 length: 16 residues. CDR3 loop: CASSLSGTGFLETQYF. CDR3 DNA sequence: TGTGCCAGCAGCTTGTCCGGGACAGGGTTTTTGGAGACCCAGTACTTC.

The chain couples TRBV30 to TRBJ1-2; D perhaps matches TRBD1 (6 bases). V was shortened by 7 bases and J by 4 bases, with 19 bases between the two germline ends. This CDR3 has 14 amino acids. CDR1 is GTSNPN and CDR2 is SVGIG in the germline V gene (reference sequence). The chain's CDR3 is CAYTSGGSSYGYTF. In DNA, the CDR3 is TGTGCCTATACTTCTGGGGGCAGTAGCTATGGCTACACCTTC.

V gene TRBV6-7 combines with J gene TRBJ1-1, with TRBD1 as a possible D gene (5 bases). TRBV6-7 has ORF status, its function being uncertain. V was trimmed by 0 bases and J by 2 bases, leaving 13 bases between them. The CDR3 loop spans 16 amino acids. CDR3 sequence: CASSYSIPGPNTEAFF. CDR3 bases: TGTGCCAGCAGTTACTCGATCCCAGGGCCCAACACTGAAGCTTTCTTT.

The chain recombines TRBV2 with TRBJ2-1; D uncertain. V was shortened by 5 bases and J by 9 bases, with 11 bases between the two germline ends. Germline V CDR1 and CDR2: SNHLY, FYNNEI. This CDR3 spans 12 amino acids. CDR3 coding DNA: TGTGCCAGCAGTACTTTTCATAGTGAGCAGTTCTTC. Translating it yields CASSTFHSEQFF.